Below, 10 T cell receptor beta chains from the same sample are listed, as sequenced in a study of CD8+ T cells in alopecia areata. After isolation, RNA underwent reverse transcription to generate cDNA as the sequencing template. The data were produced by immunoSEQ multiplex PCR, yet TCRdb's version contains in-frame clones alone and is incomplete. The sample lists about 260,000 clones; 60% were seen once. Treatment in this sample: oral pan-JAK inhibitor, 5-10 mg twice daily. This material consisted of CD4+ T cells sorted from blood, taken around week 54, from a patient treated with tofacitinib. The receptors stem from a human donor with alopecia areata.

The genes are TRBV6-5 and TRBJ1-2; TRBD1 matches at 7 bases. The CDR3 runs to 15 residues. Germline trimming cut 6 bases from V and 0 bases from J; bases unmatched to any gene: 7. CDR1 and CDR2 from the germline V gene are MNHEY and SVGAGI. CDR3 nucleotide sequence: TGTGCCAGCAGCCAAGACAGGGCAGCTAACTATGGCTACACCTTC. Protein product: CASSQDRAANYGYTF.

The V gene is TRBV4-1, the J gene TRBJ2-2; D not certain. Germline loops: CDR1 MGHRA, CDR2 YSYEKL. Between the trimmed V and J ends, which lost 1 base and 4 bases, there was a span of 13 bases. The CDR3 has 16 residues. CDR3 protein: CASSQAIVVGTGELFF. For the CDR3, the DNA is TGCGCCAGCAGCCAAGCCATAGTAGTTGGCACCGGGGAGCTGTTTTTT.

The chain combines TRBV2 with TRBJ2-4; unclear D gene. Germline loops: CDR1 SNHLY, CDR2 FYNNEI. The CDR3 extends over 14 amino acids. Trimming took 2 bases from V and 5 from J, leaving 10 bases between them. This CDR3 is CASSEHGIQNIQYF. CDR3 sequence (DNA): TGTGCCAGCAGTGAACATGGAATCCAAAACATTCAGTACTTC.

Regarding this clone: The identical CDR3 is also encoded by other nucleotide sequences in the sample. The chain couples TRBV2 to TRBJ2-3; no firm D call. CDR1 SNHLY and CDR2 FYNNEI come from the germline V gene. V lost 6 bases and J lost 3, with 4 bases in between. The CDR3 consists of 11 residues. CDR3 sequence (DNA): TGTGCCAGCAGGACTACAGATACGCAGTATTTT. This encodes CASRTTDTQYF.

The rearrangement joins TRBV9 to TRBJ2-7, with a possible D match to TRBD1 (5 bases). CDR1 SGDLS and CDR2 YYNGEE come from the germline V gene. Trimming left V 0 bases short and J 7 bases short, with 11 bases between. The CDR3 contains 13 residues. CDR3 DNA sequence: TGTGCCAGCAGCGTAGCTTTGGGGCTTGAGCAGTACTTC. Residues: CASSVALGLEQYF.

V and J are TRBV5-1 and TRBJ2-1; a weak D match, TRBD1 (6 bases). Germline V gene lookup returns CDR1 SGHRS and CDR2 YFSETQ. V lost 4 bases and J 5 bases, leaving 16 bases between the germline ends. This CDR3 region has 15 residues. DNA for the CDR3: TGCGCCAGCAGCGGACACAGGGTAGACCACAATGAGCAGTTCTTC. Translated: CASSGHRVDHNEQFF.

The genes are TRBV2 and TRBJ1-1; weak D call: TRBD1 (6 bases). Germline V gene data show CDR1 as SNHLY and CDR2 as FYNNEI. Trimming stripped 7 bases from V and 11 bases from J, with 23 bases between. This CDR3 contains 14 residues. Written as DNA, the CDR3 is TGTGCCAGCACGCCTTCAAGGGGGGATGAGTCTGCTTTCTTT. Protein: CASTPSRGDESAFF.

This rearrangement joins TRBV20-1 to TRBJ1-2; TRBD1 aligns across 7 bases. This CDR3 spans 11 amino acids. Per germline, CDR1 DFQATT and CDR2 SNEGSKA (reference sequence). Trimming took 5 bases from V and 8 from J; bases not matched to a gene: 5. As DNA, the CDR3 is TGCAGTGCTCCATACAGGGGAGGCTACACCTTC. This translates into CSAPYRGGYTF.

The gene calls are TRBV29-1 and TRBJ2-1; the D gene is possibly TRBD2 (7 bases). The CDR3 extends over 13 amino acids. Germline CDR1 reads SQVTM; CDR2 reads ANQGSEA. V dropped 4 bases and J dropped 7 bases, with 14 bases sitting between them. CDR3 residues: CSVGQGGGNEQFF. Here the CDR3 DNA reads TGCAGCGTTGGACAAGGGGGAGGGAATGAGCAGTTCTTC.

This clone was seen just once. CDR3 bases: TGTGCCAGCAGCGCAAGACAGGACGGGCCCCACTATGGCTACACCTTC. Amino acid sequence: CASSARQDGPHYGYTF. The J gene is TRBJ1-2, the V gene TRBV5-4; perhaps TRBD1 as D (6 bases). CDR3 size: 16 residues. V was trimmed by 4 bases and J by 3 bases, leaving 19 bases between them. The germline V gene encodes CDR1 SGHNT and CDR2 YYREEE (reference sequence).